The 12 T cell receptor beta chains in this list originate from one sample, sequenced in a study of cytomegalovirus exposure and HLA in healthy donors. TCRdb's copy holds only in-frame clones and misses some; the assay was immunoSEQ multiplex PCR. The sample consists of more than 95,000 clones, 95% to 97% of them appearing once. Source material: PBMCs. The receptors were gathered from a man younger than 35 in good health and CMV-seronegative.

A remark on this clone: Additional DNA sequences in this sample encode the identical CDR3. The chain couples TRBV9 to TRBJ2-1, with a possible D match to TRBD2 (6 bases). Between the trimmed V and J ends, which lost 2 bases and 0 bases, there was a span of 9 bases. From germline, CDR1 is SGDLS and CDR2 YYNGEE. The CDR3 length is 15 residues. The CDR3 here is CASSVSGSSYNEQFF. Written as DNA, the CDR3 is TGTGCCAGCAGCGTTAGCGGAAGCTCCTACAATGAGCAGTTCTTC. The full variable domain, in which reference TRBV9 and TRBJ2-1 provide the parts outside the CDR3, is DSGVTQTPKHLITATGQRVTLRCSPRSGDLSVYWYQQSLDQGLQFLIQYYNGEERAKGNILERFSAQQFPDLHSELNLSSLELGDSALYFCASSVSGSSYNEQFFGPGTRLTVL.

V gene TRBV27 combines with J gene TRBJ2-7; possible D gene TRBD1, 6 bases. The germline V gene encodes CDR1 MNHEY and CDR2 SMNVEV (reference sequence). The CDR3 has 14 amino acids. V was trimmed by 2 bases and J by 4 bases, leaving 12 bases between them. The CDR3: CASSLRAGAYEQYF. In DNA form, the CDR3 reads TGTGCCAGCAGTTTAAGGGCAGGGGCGTACGAGCAGTACTTC.

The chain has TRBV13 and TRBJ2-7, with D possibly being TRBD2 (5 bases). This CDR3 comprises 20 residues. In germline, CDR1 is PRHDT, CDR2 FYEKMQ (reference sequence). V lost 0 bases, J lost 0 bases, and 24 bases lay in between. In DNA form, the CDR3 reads TGTGCCAGCAGCTTAGGCGGGTCACTAGAAGCGGCTCTAAGCTCCTACGAGCAGTACTTC. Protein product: CASSLGGSLEAALSSYEQYF.

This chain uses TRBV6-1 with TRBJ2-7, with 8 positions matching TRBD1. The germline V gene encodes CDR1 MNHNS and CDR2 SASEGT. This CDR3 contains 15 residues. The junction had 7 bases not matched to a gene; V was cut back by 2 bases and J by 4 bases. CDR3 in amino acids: CASSEPQGALYEQYF. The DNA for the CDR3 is TGTGCCAGCAGTGAACCGCAGGGGGCACTGTACGAGCAGTACTTC.

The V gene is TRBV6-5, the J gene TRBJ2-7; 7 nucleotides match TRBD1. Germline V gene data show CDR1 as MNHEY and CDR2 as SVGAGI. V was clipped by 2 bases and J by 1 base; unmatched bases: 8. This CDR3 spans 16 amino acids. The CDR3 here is CASSYGTVSLSYEQYF. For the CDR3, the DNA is TGTGCCAGCAGTTACGGGACAGTAAGCCTTTCCTACGAGCAGTACTTC.

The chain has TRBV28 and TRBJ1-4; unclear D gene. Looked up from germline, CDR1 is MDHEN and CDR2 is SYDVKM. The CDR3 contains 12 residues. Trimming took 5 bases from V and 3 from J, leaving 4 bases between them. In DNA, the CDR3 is TGTGCCAGCAGTAGCCCTAATGAAAAACTGTTTTTT. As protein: CASSSPNEKLFF.

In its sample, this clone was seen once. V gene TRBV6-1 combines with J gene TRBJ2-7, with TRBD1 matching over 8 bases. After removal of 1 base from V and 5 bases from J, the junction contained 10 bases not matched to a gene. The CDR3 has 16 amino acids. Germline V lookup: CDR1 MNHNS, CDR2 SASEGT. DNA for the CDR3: TGTGCCAGCAGTGAAGTATTCGACAGGGGTAGGGACGAGCAGTACTTC. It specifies CASSEVFDRGRDEQYF.

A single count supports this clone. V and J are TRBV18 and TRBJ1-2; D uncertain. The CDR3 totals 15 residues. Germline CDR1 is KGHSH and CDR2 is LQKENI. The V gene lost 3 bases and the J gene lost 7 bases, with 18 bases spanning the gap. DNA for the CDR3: TGTGCCAGCTCACCCCCGATAGGAGGCGCCGGTGGCTACACCTTC. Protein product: CASSPPIGGAGGYTF. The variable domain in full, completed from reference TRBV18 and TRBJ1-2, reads NAGVMQNPRHLVRRRGQEARLRCSPMKGHSHVYWYRQLPEEGLKFMVYLQKENIIDESGMPKERFSAEFPKEGPSILRIQQVVRGDSAAYFCASSPPIGGAGGYTFGSGTRLTVV.

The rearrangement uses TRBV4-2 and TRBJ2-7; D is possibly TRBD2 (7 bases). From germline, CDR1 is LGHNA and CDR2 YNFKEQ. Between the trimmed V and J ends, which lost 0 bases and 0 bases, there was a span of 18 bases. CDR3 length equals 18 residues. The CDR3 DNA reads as TGTGCCAGCAGCCAAGATGGGGGGGGACACAAGACCTCCTACGAGCAGTACTTC. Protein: CASSQDGGGHKTSYEQYF.

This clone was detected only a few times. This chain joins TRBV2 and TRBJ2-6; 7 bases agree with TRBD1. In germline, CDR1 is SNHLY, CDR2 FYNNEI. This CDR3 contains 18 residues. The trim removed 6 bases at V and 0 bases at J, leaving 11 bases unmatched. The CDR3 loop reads CASSARGQVNSGANVLTF. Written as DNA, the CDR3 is TGTGCCAGCAGCGCTAGGGGGCAGGTAAACTCTGGGGCCAACGTCCTGACTTTC.

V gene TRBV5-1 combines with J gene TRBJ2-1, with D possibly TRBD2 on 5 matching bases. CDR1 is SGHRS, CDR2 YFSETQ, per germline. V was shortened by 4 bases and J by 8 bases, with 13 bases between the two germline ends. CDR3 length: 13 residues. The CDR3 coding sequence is TGCGCCAGCAGCCCTCTAGTGGAGGATGAGCAGTTCTTC. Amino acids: CASSPLVEDEQFF.

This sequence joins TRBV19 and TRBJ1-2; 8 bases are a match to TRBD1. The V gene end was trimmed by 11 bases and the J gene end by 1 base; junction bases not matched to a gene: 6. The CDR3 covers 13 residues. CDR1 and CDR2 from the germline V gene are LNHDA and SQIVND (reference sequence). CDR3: CAGTGGDNYGYTF. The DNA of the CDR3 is TGTGCCGGAACAGGGGGGGATAACTATGGCTACACCTTC.